This record concerns one T cell receptor beta chain sequence. This record belongs to a study of T cells in Graves' hyperthyroidism and ophthalmopathy. RNA transcripts served as the template for amplifying TCR beta CDR3 regions. Researchers ran a first-round RT-PCR on the TCR CDR3 using the HTBI primer set. From the multiplex PCR reads, TCRdb called clonotypes with MiXCR, one entry per CDR3 protein. The sample carries about 210,000 distinct CDR3 sequences, approximately 17% recorded once. The V end lost 3 bases, the J end lost 4 bases, and 9 bases lay between the germline ends. Germline CDR1 and CDR2: MNHNS and SASEGT. CDR3 size: 13 residues.

The TCR originated in a man in his fifties or sixties with Graves' hyperthyroidism. The V and J genes are TRBV6-1 and TRBJ1-2, with D possibly matching TRBD1 (6 bases). The sequenced sample was blood. The CDR3 DNA reads as TGTGCCAGCAGTGAGCAGGGGCGCTATGGCTACACCTTC. Protein: CASSEQGRYGYTF.